These T cell receptor beta chains were read from a single sample in a study of blood T cell repertoires in COVID-19. The table came from immunoSEQ multiplex PCR; TCRdb's copy has only in-frame clones and leaves some out. The table shows under 300,000 clones, with approximately 79% occurring only once. Sequences were obtained from peripheral blood. Every receptor here comes from a woman of 80 years or more with active or convalescent COVID-19. The CDR3 runs from the conserved cysteine through the conserved F or W. A D gene is named only where the DNA matches it firmly. Clone size, where shown, is once, few, many, or a class for clones that have expanded.

j_call clone_size d_call v_call cdr3_nt cdr3_aa
TRBJ2-1 few TRBD2 TRBV6-4 TGTGCCAGCAGTACTAGCGGTAACAATGAGCAGTTCTTC CASSTSGNNEQFF
TRBJ2-1 few TRBD1 TRBV6-6 TGTGCCAGCAGCGAAACAGGGGGCGGCTCCTACAATGAGCAGTTCTTC CASSETGGGSYNEQFF
TRBJ2-7 . TRBD1 TRBV3-1/TRBV3-2 TGTGCCAGCAGCCGCACCGGGACAGAACCCTACGAGCAGTACTTC CASSRTGTEPYEQYF
TRBJ2-2 . . TRBV3-1/TRBV3-2 TGTGCCAGCAGCCAAGATTCCCTAGCGACCGGGGAGCTGTTTTTT CASSQDSLATGELFF
TRBJ2-6 . . TRBV7-8 TGTGCCAGCAGCTTATCTGTTTTAGGGGCCAACGTCCTGACTTTC CASSLSVLGANVLTF
TRBJ2-7 . . TRBV11-3 TGTGCCAGCAGCCGCACGGGTGGCGGGTCCTACGAGCAGTACTTC CASSRTGGGSYEQYF
TRBJ1-4 . TRBD1 TRBV10-3 TGTGCCATCAGTGAGAGCGCAGGGGGCCTGAATGAAAAACTGTTTTTT CAISESAGGLNEKLFF
TRBJ2-3 . . TRBV5-1 TGCGCCAGCAGCTCTCGAACGCATACAAACACAGATACGCAGTATTTT CASSSRTHTNTDTQYF
TRBJ1-1 . TRBD1 TRBV18 TGTGCCAGCTCACCTACGCAGGGGGCAGGCACTGAAGCTTTCTTT CASSPTQGAGTEAFF
TRBJ2-5 . . TRBV5-4 TGTGCCAGCAGCCAGGACAGTCGCCAAGAGACCCAGTACTTC CASSQDSRQETQYF
TRBJ1-5 . . TRBV7-9 TGTGCCAGCAGCTTAGATGTACAGCCCCAGCATTTT CASSLDVQPQHF
TRBJ2-7 . . TRBV29-1 TGCAGCGTTTATACAGCTCGATCCTACGAGCAGTACTTC CSVYTARSYEQYF
TRBJ2-1 . . TRBV28 TGTGCCAGCAGCCCAACCCTAGGAGAGCAGTTCTTC CASSPTLGEQFF